This TCR beta chain derives from a study of memory CD4+ T cells and cytomegalovirus serostatus. Single viable CD3+CD4+CD8-CD45RO+ cells were sorted as the memory CD4+ T cells. Method: immunoSEQ multiplex PCR; TCRdb's copy keeps in-frame clones and lacks some. The table includes 50,000 or so clones, 70% to 85% detected once. This TCR was sampled from an adult in good health and CMV-seronegative. Source material: memory CD4+ T cells from blood.

The CDR3 nucleotides read TGCGCCAGCAGCCAAGGCCCGGGACAGGGAGGAGGGTCTGAAGCTTTCTTT. Its translation: CASSQGPGQGGGSEAFF. The rearrangement links TRBV4-1 to TRBJ1-1, with TRBD1 identical over 9 bases. V shed 1 base and J 6 bases; nucleotides not matched to a gene: 12. This CDR3 region has 17 residues. Germline CDR1 reads MGHRA; CDR2 reads YSYEKL.